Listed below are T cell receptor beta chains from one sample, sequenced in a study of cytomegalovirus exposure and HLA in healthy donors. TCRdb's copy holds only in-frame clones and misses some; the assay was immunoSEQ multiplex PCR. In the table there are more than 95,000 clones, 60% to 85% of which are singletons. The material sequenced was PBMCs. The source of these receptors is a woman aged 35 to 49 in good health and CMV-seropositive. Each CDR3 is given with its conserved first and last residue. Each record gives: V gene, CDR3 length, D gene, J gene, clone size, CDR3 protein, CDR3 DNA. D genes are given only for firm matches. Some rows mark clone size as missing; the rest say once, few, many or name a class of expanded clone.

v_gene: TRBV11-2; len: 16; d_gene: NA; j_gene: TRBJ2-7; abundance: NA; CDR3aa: CASSSFSTGQAYEQYF; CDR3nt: TGTGCCAGCAGCTCCTTTAGTACGGGACAAGCCTACGAGCAGTACTTC
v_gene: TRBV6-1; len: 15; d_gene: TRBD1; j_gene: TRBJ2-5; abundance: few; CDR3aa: CASRRQGGLWETQYF; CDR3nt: TGTGCCAGCAGGCGACAGGGGGGATTGTGGGAGACCCAGTACTTC
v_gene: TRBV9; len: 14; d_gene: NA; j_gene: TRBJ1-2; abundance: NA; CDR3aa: CASSVAGRGWGYTF; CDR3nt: TGTGCCAGCAGCGTAGCAGGCCGGGGATGGGGCTACACCTTC
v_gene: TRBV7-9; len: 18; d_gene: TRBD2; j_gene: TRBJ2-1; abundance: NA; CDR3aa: CASSLGELAGYRYNEQFF; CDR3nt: TGTGCCAGCAGCTTAGGGGAACTAGCGGGATACCGATACAATGAGCAGTTCTTC
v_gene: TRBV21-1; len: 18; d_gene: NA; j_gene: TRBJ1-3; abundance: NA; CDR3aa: CASSTRSDREVTGNTIYF; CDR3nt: TGTGCCAGCAGCACACGTTCTGACAGGGAGGTGACTGGAAACACCATATATTTT
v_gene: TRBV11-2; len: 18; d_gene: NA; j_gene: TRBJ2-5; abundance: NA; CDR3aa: CASSPRERGATLAETQYF; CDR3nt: TGTGCCAGCAGCCCTAGGGAGCGCGGCGCAACGCTTGCTGAGACCCAGTACTTC
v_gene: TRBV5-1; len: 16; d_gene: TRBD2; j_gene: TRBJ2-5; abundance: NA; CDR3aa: CASSRGLAGVGETQYF; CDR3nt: TGCGCCAGCAGCCGGGGACTAGCGGGAGTGGGGGAGACCCAGTACTTC
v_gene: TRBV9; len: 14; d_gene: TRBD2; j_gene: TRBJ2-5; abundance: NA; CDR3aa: CASSDRDYPETQYF; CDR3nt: TGTGCCAGCAGCGACCGGGACTACCCGGAGACCCAGTACTTC
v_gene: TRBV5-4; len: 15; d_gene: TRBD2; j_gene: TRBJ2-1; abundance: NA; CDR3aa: CASSLSSGYPNEQFF; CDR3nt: TGTGCCAGCAGCTTGTCTAGCGGATACCCTAATGAGCAGTTCTTC
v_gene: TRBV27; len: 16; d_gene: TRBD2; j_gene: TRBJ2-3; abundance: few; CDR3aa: CASTQRLAGPTDTQYF; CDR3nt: TGTGCCAGCACGCAACGACTAGCGGGGCCCACAGATACGCAGTATTTT
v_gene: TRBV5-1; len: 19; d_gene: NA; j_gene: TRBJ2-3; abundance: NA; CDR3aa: CASSLASPIRNQFTDTQYF; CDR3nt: TGCGCCAGCAGCTTGGCTAGTCCGATCCGCAACCAATTTACAGATACGCAGTATTTT
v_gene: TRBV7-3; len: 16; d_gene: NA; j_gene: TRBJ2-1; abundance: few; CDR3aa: CASSLSVASSYNEQFF; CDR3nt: TGTGCCAGCAGCTTATCCGTGGCTAGCTCCTACAATGAGCAGTTCTTC
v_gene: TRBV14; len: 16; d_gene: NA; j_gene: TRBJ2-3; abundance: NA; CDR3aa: CASSPYGQPTTDTQYF; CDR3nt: TGTGCCAGCAGCCCGTATGGACAGCCCACGACAGATACGCAGTATTTT
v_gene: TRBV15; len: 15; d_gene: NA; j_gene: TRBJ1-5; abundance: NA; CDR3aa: CATKIGRFSNQPQHF; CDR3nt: TGTGCCACCAAAATCGGGAGATTTAGCAATCAGCCCCAGCATTTT
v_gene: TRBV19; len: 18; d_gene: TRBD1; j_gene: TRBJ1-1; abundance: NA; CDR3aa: CASSIVRGRGLPSTEAFF; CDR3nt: TGTGCCAGTAGTATTGTCAGGGGGCGTGGGCTCCCTTCCACTGAAGCTTTCTTT